What follows are 15 T cell receptor beta chains derived from one specimen sequenced in a study of regulatory and conventional T cells in RAG deficiency. Sequencing used immunoSEQ multiplex PCR; TCRdb keeps in-frame clones, though not all of them. The table shows around 33,000 clones, with approximately 90% occurring only once. These same records also appear under a second study, on regulatory T cells. That study adds: The PCR used 52 TRBV and 13 TRBJ primers.

The source material was CD8+ T cells sorted from blood. Receptor source: a human donor in good health.

V and J are TRBV4-2 and TRBJ1-2; no reliable D call. The CDR3 loop spans 16 amino acids. Trimming took off 1 base at V and 2 bases at J, with 14 bases between the two ends. Germline CDR1 is LGHNA and CDR2 is YNFKEQ. CDR3 amino acids: CASSQVLKGTNYGYTF. The CDR3 DNA follows: TGTGCCAGCAGCCAAGTATTAAAGGGAACGAACTATGGCTACACCTTC.

The chain recombines TRBV5-1 with TRBJ1-2; maybe TRBD1 (5 bases). Germline V CDR1 and CDR2: SGHRS, YFSETQ. Trimming shortened V by 0 bases and J by 1 base, and 13 bases separated the two germline ends. CDR3 length: 16 amino acids. The CDR3 loop reads CASSLETGPLNYGYTF. The CDR3 bases are TGCGCCAGCAGCTTGGAGACGGGACCCCTTAACTATGGCTACACCTTC.

This chain uses TRBV5-1 with TRBJ1-2; perhaps TRBD1 as D (5 bases). This CDR3 contains 15 residues. From germline, CDR1 is SGHRS and CDR2 YFSETQ. V lost 1 base and J lost 2, with 12 bases in between. The CDR3 sequence: CASSLSEGANYGYTF. DNA of the CDR3: TGCGCCAGCAGCTTGTCTGAAGGGGCGAACTATGGCTACACCTTC.

The chain recombines TRBV28 with TRBJ2-3; D remains ambiguous. The CDR3 length is 17 residues. The germline V gene encodes CDR1 MDHEN and CDR2 SYDVKM. Trimming took off 3 bases at V and 0 bases at J, with 16 bases between the two ends. The DNA for the CDR3 is TGTGCCAGCAGTTTTCCCAGTACTTCATCTAGCACAGATACGCAGTATTTT. Its protein product is CASSFPSTSSSTDTQYF.

The chain uses TRBV4-2 and TRBJ1-1; D is possibly TRBD1 (6 bases). In germline, CDR1 is LGHNA, CDR2 YNFKEQ. The CDR3 contains 15 residues. V was cut by 1 base and J by 6 bases, with 15 bases left in between. The CDR3 DNA is TGTGCCAGCAGCCAAGTTTTTCAGGGGCCGCCTGAAGCTTTCTTT. Protein sequence: CASSQVFQGPPEAFF.

This rearrangement joins TRBV6-5 to TRBJ2-1; 7 bases fit TRBD1. The V segment lost 8 bases and the J segment 6 bases; nucleotides outside the gene matches: 1. This CDR3 region has 11 residues. Germline values: CDR1 MNHEY, CDR2 SVGAGI. CDR3 sequence: CASGDSNEQFF. The CDR3 coding sequence is TGTGCCAGCGGGGACAGCAATGAGCAGTTCTTC.

The chain uses TRBV27 and TRBJ1-5, with TRBD1 as a possible D gene (5 bases). Germline V lookup: CDR1 MNHEY, CDR2 SMNVEV (reference sequence). V dropped 8 bases and J dropped 4 bases, with 9 bases sitting between them. This CDR3 is built from 12 residues. This chain's CDR3 is CASGGWNQPQHF. The CDR3 nucleotides are TGTGCCAGCGGGGGTTGGAATCAGCCCCAGCATTTT.

The chain employs TRBV19 and TRBJ2-2; tentatively, D is TRBD2 (5 bases). The CDR3 covers 16 residues. CDR1 is LNHDA, CDR2 SQIVND, per germline (reference sequence). Trimming removed 5 bases at V and 4 bases at J, with 17 bases between. CDR3 sequence: CASSEGEAWGTGELFF. The CDR3 DNA is TGTGCCAGTAGTGAGGGAGAAGCCTGGGGCACCGGGGAGCTGTTTTTT.

The gene calls are TRBV30 and TRBJ2-1; 7 bases are a match to TRBD1. The CDR3 has 9 amino acids. Germline values: CDR1 GTSNPN, CDR2 SVGIG (reference sequence). The CDR3 spells CAAGGEQFF. CDR3 coding DNA: TGTGCGGCAGGGGGTGAGCAGTTCTTC.

This sequence joins TRBV6-9 and TRBJ2-7; D is perhaps TRBD1 (6 bases). The CDR3 has 16 amino acids. Germline values: CDR1 MNHGY, CDR2 SVAAGI. V lost 2 bases and J lost 6, with 20 bases in between. The CDR3: CASSYRTPWTAFEQYF. The CDR3 DNA follows: TGTGCCAGCAGTTATAGGACCCCGTGGACAGCTTTCGAGCAGTACTTC.

The rearrangement joins TRBV6-1 to TRBJ1-6; D is ambiguous. Per germline, CDR1 MNHNS and CDR2 SASEGT. The V and J ends lost 3 bases and 7 bases respectively, with 7 bases between them. The CDR3 runs 13 residues. The CDR3 protein is CASSEGPNSPLHF. As DNA, the CDR3 is TGTGCCAGCAGTGAGGGCCCCAATTCACCCCTCCACTTT.

The rearrangement links TRBV7-9 to TRBJ1-3; D not certain. Germline V lookup: CDR1 SEHNR, CDR2 FQNEAQ (reference sequence). The CDR3 contains 15 residues. Trimming left V 2 bases short and J 0 bases short, with 8 bases between. The CDR3 bases are TGTGCCAGCAGCTTAACAGAGCTCTCTGGAAACACCATATATTTT. This codes for CASSLTELSGNTIYF.

This chain links TRBV7-6 with TRBJ1-1, with TRBD1 as a possible D gene (6 bases). This CDR3 has 15 residues. Germline CDR1 and CDR2: SGHVS and FNYEAQ. Trimming pared 5 bases from V and 7 bases from J, leaving 20 bases between. The CDR3 region has the DNA TGTGCCAGCAGCCCACGGACAGAACCGAGCCTTGAAGCTTTCTTT. As protein: CASSPRTEPSLEAFF.

The V and J genes are TRBV7-9 and TRBJ2-7; D uncertain. Germline V gene data show CDR1 as SEHNR and CDR2 as FQNEAQ (reference sequence). Trimming left V 6 bases short and J 5 bases short, with 14 bases between. The CDR3 extends over 13 amino acids. CDR3 bases: TGTGCCAGCAGGTCGGGCGCTCTTGACGAGCAGTACTTC. Translating gives CASRSGALDEQYF.

The genes are TRBV29-1 and TRBJ1-1; D might be TRBD1 (5 bases). Germline V CDR1 and CDR2: SQVTM, ANQGSEA. V lost 6 bases, J lost 0 bases, and 14 bases lay in between. There are 14 residues in the CDR3. CDR3 in DNA: TGCAGCGTGAGGGGCTTTTGGATGAACACTGAAGCTTTCTTT. It translates to CSVRGFWMNTEAFF.